The 21 T cell receptor beta chains in this list originate from one sample, sequenced in a study of blood T cells in healthy people across ages (dated by TCRdb to about 2015). To prepare the library, 5' RACE was applied. For sequencing, an Illumina HiSeq 2500 was employed. The second PCR ran for about 7 to 11 cycles and used a J-beta primer mix along with a sample-barcoded 5' primer. The public reads were reanalyzed by TCRdb: fastp trimming at Q25, MiXCR alignment, in-frame beta chains only. One record per CDR3 amino acid sequence lists the most common genes and DNA. The sample records some 780,000 distinct CDR3 sequences, 56% of which are singletons. Of the sample, approximately 24% falls within the top ten clones. The sequenced sample was blood. The origin of the receptors is a man aged 35 to 55 in good health.

The V gene is TRBV27, the J gene TRBJ2-4; 7 bases agree with TRBD2. In germline, CDR1 is MNHEY, CDR2 SMNVEV (reference sequence). J gave up 9 bases and V 8 bases, and 19 bases lay outside the gene matches. The CDR3 is 16 residues long. For the CDR3, the DNA is TGTGCCAGCTGTCTGCAGTGGGACTTCGGGGGGTGCATTCAGTACTTC. Its protein product is CASCLQWDFGGCIQYF.

The V and J genes are TRBV20-1 and TRBJ1-6; D remains unclear. The V gene's germline CDR1 is DFQATT and CDR2 SNEGSKA (reference sequence). Between the trimmed V and J ends, which lost 8 bases and 7 bases, there was a span of 9 bases. This CDR3 is built from 11 residues. Here the CDR3 reads CSLVENSPLHF. As DNA, the CDR3 is TGCAGTCTAGTCGAAAATTCACCCCTCCACTTT.

The J gene is TRBJ2-5, the V gene TRBV18; tentatively, D is TRBD1 (5 bases). In germline, CDR1 is KGHSH, CDR2 LQKENI. This CDR3 comprises 18 residues. V was clipped by 1 base and J by 6 bases, with 24 bases between them. In DNA form, the CDR3 reads TGTGCCAGCTCACCACTTGTCCCAGGGCTCAAGAACGTGAAGACCCAGTACTTC. Translation: CASSPLVPGLKNVKTQYF.

The chain joins TRBV6-2 or TRBV6-3 to TRBJ1-3; D is uncertain. CDR1 MNHEY and CDR2 SVGEGT come from the germline V gene. CDR3 length: 18 residues. Trimming took 1 base from V and 2 from J, leaving 18 bases between them. For the CDR3, the DNA is TGTGCCAGCAGTTACTTAGGATTTCAAGGAAGACCTGGAAACACCATATATTTT. Encoded protein: CASSYLGFQGRPGNTIYF.

This clonotype was detected once. The chain employs TRBV28 and TRBJ2-7, with 12 nucleotides matching TRBD2. Per germline, CDR1 MDHEN and CDR2 SYDVKM. This CDR3 has 15 residues. V dropped 10 bases and J dropped 2; count of bases not matched to a gene: 9. The CDR3 loop reads CATGLAGYGPYEQYF. The CDR3 bases are TGTGCCACAGGACTAGCGGGGTATGGGCCCTACGAGCAGTACTTC. The full variable domain, in which reference TRBV28 and TRBJ2-7 provide the parts outside the CDR3, is DVKVTQSSRYLVKRTGEKVFLECVQDMDHENMFWYRQDPGLGLRLIYFSYDVKMKEKGDIPEGYSVSREKKERFSLILESASTNQTSMYLCATGLAGYGPYEQYFGPGTRLTVT.

This clonotype showed up just a few times. The junction and the germline gene differ at one end; a read error may be behind it. The V call is TRBV7-7, the J call TRBJ2-5; 9 nucleotides align to TRBD1. CDR1 and CDR2 from the germline V gene are SSHAT and FNYEAQ (reference sequence). The CDR3 is 15 amino acids. In DNA form, the CDR3 reads TGTGCTAGCAGCTTAGGGGACAGGGTCATGGAGACCCAGTACTTC. Translating it yields CASSLGDRVMETQYF.

In its sample, this clonotype was seen a few times. The rearrangement joins TRBV7-2 to TRBJ2-1; 12 nucleotides agree with TRBD1. The germline gives CDR1 SGHTA, CDR2 FQGNSA. The CDR3 contains 14 residues. The J segment lost 12 bases and the V segment lost 5 bases, leaving 8 bases of the junction unmatched. The CDR3 spells CASSRDRGHHGQFF. CDR3 nucleotide sequence: TGTGCCAGCAGCCGGGACAGGGGGCATCACGGGCAGTTCTTC.

This chain links TRBV6-1 with TRBJ1-1, with D possibly matching TRBD1 (6 bases). With 4 bases removed from V and 2 bases from J, the gap between germline ends came to 11 bases. CDR3 size: 14 residues. Germline-derived CDR1 and CDR2 are MNHNS and SASEGT. Written as DNA, the CDR3 is TGTGCCAGCAGTGCTTTGACAGGCAACACTGAAGCTTTCTTT. Translating gives CASSALTGNTEAFF.

The CDR3 region has the DNA TGTGCCAGCAGCCAAGGGATAGCGGGAGTCGCGTACTTC. Translating it yields CASSQGIAGVAYF. J is TRBJ2-7 and V is TRBV4-2; 9 bases agree with TRBD2. V gave up 1 base and J gave up 12 bases; unmatched junction bases: 7. Per germline, CDR1 LGHNA and CDR2 YNFKEQ. The CDR3 is 13 amino acids.

The V gene is TRBV4-2, the J gene TRBJ2-1; the D is unclear. From germline, CDR1 is LGHNA and CDR2 YNFKEQ. V lost 4 bases, J lost 3 bases, and 10 bases lay in between. The CDR3 totals 14 residues. The CDR3 DNA follows: TGTGCCAGCAGCCCAGCCTACGACTACAATGAGCAGTTCTTC. Residues: CASSPAYDYNEQFF.

A word on this clonotype: A junction boundary mismatches the germline segment, possibly from a read error. CDR3 sequence: CANSSLAGSLADTQYF. The CDR3 DNA is TGCGCCAACAGCTCCCTTGCAGGGTCCCTCGCAGATACGCAGTATTTT. The chain carries TRBV5-1 and TRBJ2-3; D may be TRBD1 (5 bases). CDR1 and CDR2 from the germline V gene are SGHRS and YFSETQ. This CDR3 has 16 amino acids. Based on the CDR3 plus reference TRBV5-1 and TRBJ2-3, the full variable domain is KAGVTQTPRYLIKTRGQQVTLSCSPISGHRSVSWYQQTPGQGLQFLFEYFSETQRNKGNFPGRFSGRQFSNSRSEMNVSTLELGDSALYLCANSSLAGSLADTQYFGPGTRLTVL.

This chain uses TRBV29-1 with TRBJ2-1; D uncertain. The DNA end favors TRBJ2-7, so the J call may be wrong. The germline gives CDR1 SQVTM, CDR2 ANQGSEA. CDR3 length: 14 residues. The CDR3, as DNA: TGCAGCGTTGACGCAGGCCTGACCTACAATGAGCAGTACTTC. Its protein is CSVDAGLTYNEQYF.

The CDR3 bases are TGTGCCAGCGGCAACGAGTACGAGCAGTACTTC. This gives the protein CASGNEYEQYF. The J gene is TRBJ2-7, the V gene TRBV28, with D unresolved. This CDR3 has 11 amino acids. Trimming removed 8 bases at V and 4 bases at J, with 9 bases between. Germline CDR1 reads MDHEN; CDR2 reads SYDVKM.

The chain uses TRBV20-1 and TRBJ2-7, with D tentatively TRBD2 (5 bases). Germline V CDR1 and CDR2: DFQATT, SNEGSKA (reference sequence). This CDR3 region has 15 residues. V was trimmed by 0 bases and J by 5 bases, leaving 17 bases between them. CDR3 loop: CSARDLEASWDEQYF. In nucleotides, the CDR3 is TGCAGTGCTAGAGATCTAGAGGCTAGCTGGGACGAGCAGTACTTC.

The chain's CDR3 is CASSELALTDTQYF. CDR3 DNA: TGTGCCAGCAGTGAATTGGCCCTCACAGATACGCAGTATTTT. This rearrangement joins TRBV25-1 to TRBJ2-3; no definite D call. CDR3 length: 14 residues. Germline values: CDR1 MGHDK, CDR2 SYGVNS. V was pared by 1 base and J by 2 bases, with 7 bases between. Looking up the rest from reference TRBV25-1 and TRBJ2-3 gives the full variable domain: EADIYQTPRYLVIGTGKKITLECSQTMGHDKMYWYQQDPGMELHLIHYSYGVNSTEKGDLSSESTVSRIRTEHFPLTLESARPSHTSQYLCASSELALTDTQYFGPGTRLTVL.

The rearrangement uses TRBV6-6 and TRBJ2-7; perhaps TRBD1 as D (6 bases). CDR3 length: 14 residues. Trimming stripped 0 bases from V and 4 bases from J, with 10 bases between. CDR1 and CDR2 (germline): MNHNY, SVGAGI (reference sequence). This CDR3 is CASSYSGQLYEQYF. CDR3 coding DNA: TGTGCCAGCAGTTACTCGGGACAACTTTACGAGCAGTACTTC.

This clonotype turned up a few times. The chain joins TRBV29-1 to TRBJ2-3; 7 nucleotides agree with TRBD1. The CDR3 is 15 residues long. CDR1 and CDR2 from the germline V gene are SQVTM and ANQGSEA. V gave up 4 bases and J gave up 2 bases; unmatched junction bases: 9. The CDR3 region is CSVVSDRVVTDTQYF. CDR3 sequence (DNA): TGCAGCGTTGTTTCAGACAGGGTAGTCACAGATACGCAGTATTTT.

Turning to this clonotype: At one end the junction does not follow the germline gene, possibly because of a read error. V usage is TRBV4-1 and J usage is TRBJ2-3, with D perhaps assigned TRBD1 or TRBD2 (5 bases each). Germline values: CDR1 MGHRA, CDR2 YSYEKL. CDR3 length equals 15 residues. The CDR3, as DNA: TGCGTCAGCAGCCGGAATACTGGGGGAGCCGCTACGCAGTATTTT. Translating it yields CVSSRNTGGAATQYF.

V usage is TRBV7-2 and J usage is TRBJ1-1, with 8 bases lining up with TRBD1. This CDR3 region has 14 residues. After removal of 7 bases from V and 0 bases from J, the junction contained 4 bases not matched to a gene. Germline V gives CDR1 SGHTA, CDR2 FQGNSA. The CDR3 is CASNRGSMNTEAFF. The CDR3, as DNA: TGTGCCAGCAACAGGGGGAGCATGAACACTGAAGCTTTCTTT. Full variable domain (rest looked up from reference TRBV7-2 and TRBJ1-1): GAGVSQSPSNKVTEKGKDVELRCDPISGHTALYWYRQSLGQGLEFLIYFQGNSAPDKSGLPSDRFSAERTGGSVSTLTIQRTQQEDSAVYLCASNRGSMNTEAFFGQGTRLTVV.

The chain joins TRBV20-1 to TRBJ2-1; the match to TRBD2 covers 7 bases. V shed 4 bases and J 6 bases; nucleotides not matched to a gene: 9. The CDR3 is made up of 14 amino acids. The germline V gene has CDR1 DFQATT and CDR2 SNEGSKA (reference sequence). CDR3 DNA: TGCAGTGCTAATTTAGCGGGCGTCTTCAATGAGCAGTTCTTC. The encoded protein is CSANLAGVFNEQFF.

The chain has TRBV5-1 and TRBJ1-1; D not resolved. Germline assignment: CDR1 SGHRS and CDR2 YFSETQ. Trimming cost V 5 bases and J 0 bases, with 14 bases left between them. This CDR3 contains 15 residues. The CDR3 region is CASRPTLAMNTEAFF. CDR3 in DNA: TGCGCCAGCAGGCCAACCTTGGCGATGAACACTGAAGCTTTCTTT.